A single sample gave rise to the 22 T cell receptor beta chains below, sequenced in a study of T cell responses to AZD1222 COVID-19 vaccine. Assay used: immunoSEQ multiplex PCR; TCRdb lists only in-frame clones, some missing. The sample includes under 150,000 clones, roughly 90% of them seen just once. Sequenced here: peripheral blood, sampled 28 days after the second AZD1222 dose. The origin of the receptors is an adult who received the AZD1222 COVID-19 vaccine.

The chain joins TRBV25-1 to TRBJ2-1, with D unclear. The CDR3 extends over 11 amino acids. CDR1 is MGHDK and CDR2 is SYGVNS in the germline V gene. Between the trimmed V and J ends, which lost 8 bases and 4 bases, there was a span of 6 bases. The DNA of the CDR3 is TGTGCCAGCGACCTATACAATGAGCAGTTCTTC. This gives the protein CASDLYNEQFF.

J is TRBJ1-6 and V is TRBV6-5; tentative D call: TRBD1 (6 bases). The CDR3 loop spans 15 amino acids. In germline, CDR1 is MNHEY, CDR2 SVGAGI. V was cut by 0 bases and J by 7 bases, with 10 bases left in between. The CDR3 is CASSYSQRGNSPLHF. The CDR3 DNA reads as TGTGCCAGCAGTTACTCTCAGAGGGGGAATTCACCCCTCCACTTT.

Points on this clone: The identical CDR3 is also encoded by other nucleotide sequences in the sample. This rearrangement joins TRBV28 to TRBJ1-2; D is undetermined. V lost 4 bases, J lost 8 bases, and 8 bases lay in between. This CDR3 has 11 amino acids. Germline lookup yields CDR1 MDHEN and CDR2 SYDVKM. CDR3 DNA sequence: TGTGCCAGCAGTTCTGGCTACGGCTACACCTTC. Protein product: CASSSGYGYTF.

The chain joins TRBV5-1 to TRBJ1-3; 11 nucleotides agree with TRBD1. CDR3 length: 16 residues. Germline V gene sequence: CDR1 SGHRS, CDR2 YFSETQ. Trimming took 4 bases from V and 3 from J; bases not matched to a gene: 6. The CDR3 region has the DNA TGCGCCAGCAGCATATCCGGGACAGGGGGTGGAAACACCATATATTTT. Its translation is CASSISGTGGGNTIYF.

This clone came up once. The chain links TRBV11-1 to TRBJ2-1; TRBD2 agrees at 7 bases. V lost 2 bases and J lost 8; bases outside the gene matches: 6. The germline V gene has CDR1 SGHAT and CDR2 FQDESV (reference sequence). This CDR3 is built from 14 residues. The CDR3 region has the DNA TGTGCCAGCAGCTTACGAGCGGGAAGGGATGAGCAGTTCTTC. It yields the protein CASSLRAGRDEQFF. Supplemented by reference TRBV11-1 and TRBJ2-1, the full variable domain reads EAEVAQSPRYKITEKSQAVAFWCDPISGHATLYWYRQILGQGPELLVQFQDESVVDDSQLPKDRFSAERLKGVDSTLKIQPAELGDSAMYLCASSLRAGRDEQFFGPGTRLTVL.

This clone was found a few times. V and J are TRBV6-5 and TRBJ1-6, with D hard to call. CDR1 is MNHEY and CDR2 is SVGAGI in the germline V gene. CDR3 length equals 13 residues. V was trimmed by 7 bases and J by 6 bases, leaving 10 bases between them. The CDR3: CASMGGGNSPLHF. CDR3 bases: TGTGCCAGCATGGGAGGCGGTAATTCACCCCTCCACTTT.

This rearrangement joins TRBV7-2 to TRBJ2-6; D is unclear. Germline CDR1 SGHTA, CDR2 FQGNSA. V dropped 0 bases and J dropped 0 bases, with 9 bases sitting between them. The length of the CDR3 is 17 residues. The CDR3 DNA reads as TGTGCCAGCAGCTTAGCAGGGCAGCGCTCTGGGGCCAACGTCCTGACTTTC. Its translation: CASSLAGQRSGANVLTF.

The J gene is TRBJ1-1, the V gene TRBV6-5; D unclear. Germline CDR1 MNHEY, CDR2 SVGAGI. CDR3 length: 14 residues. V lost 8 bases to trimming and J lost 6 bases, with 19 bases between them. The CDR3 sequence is CASGENEGYAEAFF. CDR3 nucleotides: TGTGCCAGCGGGGAAAACGAAGGGTACGCTGAAGCTTTCTTT.

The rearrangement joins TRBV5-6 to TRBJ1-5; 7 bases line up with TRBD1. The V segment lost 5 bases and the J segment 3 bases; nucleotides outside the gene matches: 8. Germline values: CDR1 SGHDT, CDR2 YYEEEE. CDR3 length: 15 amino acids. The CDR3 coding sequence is TGTGCCAGCAGTTTATCAGGGGGGTTCAATCAGCCCCAGCATTTT. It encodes CASSLSGGFNQPQHF.

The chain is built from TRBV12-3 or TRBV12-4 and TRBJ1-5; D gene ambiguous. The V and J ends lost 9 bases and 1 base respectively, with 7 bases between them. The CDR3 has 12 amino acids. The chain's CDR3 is CASQSSNQPQHF. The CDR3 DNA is TGTGCCAGTCAAAGCAGCAATCAGCCCCAGCATTTT.

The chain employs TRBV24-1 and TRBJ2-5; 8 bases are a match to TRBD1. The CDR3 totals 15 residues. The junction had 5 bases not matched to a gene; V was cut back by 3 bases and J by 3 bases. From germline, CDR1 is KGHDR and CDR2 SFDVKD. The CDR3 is CATSDPGTGKETQYF. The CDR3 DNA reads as TGTGCCACCAGTGATCCGGGGACAGGTAAAGAGACCCAGTACTTC.

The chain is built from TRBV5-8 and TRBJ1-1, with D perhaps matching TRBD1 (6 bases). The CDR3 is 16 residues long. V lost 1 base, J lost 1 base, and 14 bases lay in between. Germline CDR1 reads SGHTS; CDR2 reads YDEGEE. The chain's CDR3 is CASSLLGGRGNTEAFF. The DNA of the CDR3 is TGTGCCAGCAGCTTGCTAGGGGGAAGGGGGAACACTGAAGCTTTCTTT.

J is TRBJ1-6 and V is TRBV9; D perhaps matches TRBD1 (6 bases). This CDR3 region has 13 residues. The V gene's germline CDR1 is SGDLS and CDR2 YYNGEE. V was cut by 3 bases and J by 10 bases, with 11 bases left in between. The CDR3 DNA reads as TGTGCCAGCAGCGGCGACAGGAGGTCACCCCTCCACTTT. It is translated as CASSGDRRSPLHF.

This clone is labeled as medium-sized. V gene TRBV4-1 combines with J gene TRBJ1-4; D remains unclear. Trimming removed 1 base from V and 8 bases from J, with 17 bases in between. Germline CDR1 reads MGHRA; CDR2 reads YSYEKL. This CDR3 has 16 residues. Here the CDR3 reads CASSQATTGSGEKLFF. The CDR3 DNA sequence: TGCGCCAGCAGCCAAGCTACCACGGGGTCGGGCGAAAAACTGTTTTTT.

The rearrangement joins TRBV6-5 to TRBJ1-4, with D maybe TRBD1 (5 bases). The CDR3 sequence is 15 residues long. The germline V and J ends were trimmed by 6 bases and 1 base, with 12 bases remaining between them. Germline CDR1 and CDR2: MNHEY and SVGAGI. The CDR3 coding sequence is TGTGCCAGCAGGGGGGGAAGGCTAACTAATGAAAAACTGTTTTTT. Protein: CASRGGRLTNEKLFF.

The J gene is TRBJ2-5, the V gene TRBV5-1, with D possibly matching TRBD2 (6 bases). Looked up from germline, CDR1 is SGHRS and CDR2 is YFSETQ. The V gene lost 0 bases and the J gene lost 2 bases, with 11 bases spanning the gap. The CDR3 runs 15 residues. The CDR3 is CASSLGGTFQETQYF. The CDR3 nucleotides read TGCGCCAGCAGCTTGGGGGGGACTTTTCAAGAGACCCAGTACTTC.

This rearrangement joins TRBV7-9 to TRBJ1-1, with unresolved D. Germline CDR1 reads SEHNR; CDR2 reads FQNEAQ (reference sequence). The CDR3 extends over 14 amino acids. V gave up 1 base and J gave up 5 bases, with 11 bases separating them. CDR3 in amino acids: CASSLGNGVTEAFF. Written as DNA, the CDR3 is TGTGCCAGCAGCTTAGGAAACGGGGTTACTGAAGCTTTCTTT.

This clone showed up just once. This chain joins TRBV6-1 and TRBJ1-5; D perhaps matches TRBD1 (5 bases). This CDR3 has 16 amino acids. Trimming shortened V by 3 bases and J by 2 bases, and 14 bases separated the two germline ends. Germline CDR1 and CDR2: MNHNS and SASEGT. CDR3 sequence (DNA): TGTGCCAGCAGTGACGGGGCGATTATCGGCAATCAGCCCCAGCATTTT. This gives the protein CASSDGAIIGNQPQHF.

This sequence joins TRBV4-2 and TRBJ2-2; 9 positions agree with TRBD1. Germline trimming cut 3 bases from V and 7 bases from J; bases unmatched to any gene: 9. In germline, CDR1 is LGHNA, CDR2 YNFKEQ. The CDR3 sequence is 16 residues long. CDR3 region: CASSQEDRGVRGELFF. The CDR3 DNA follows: TGTGCCAGCAGCCAGGAGGACAGGGGAGTTCGCGGGGAGCTGTTTTTT.

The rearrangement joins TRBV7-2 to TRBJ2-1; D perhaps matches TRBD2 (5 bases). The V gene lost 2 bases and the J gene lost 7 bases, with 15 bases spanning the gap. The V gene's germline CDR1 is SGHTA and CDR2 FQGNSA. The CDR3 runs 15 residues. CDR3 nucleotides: TGTGCCAGCAGCTTATATTCCGGGGTGGAGAATGAGCAGTTCTTC. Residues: CASSLYSGVENEQFF.

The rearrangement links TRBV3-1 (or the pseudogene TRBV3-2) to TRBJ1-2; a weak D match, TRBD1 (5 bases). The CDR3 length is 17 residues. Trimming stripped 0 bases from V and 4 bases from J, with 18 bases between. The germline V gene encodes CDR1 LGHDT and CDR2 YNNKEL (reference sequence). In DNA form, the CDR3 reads TGTGCCAGCAGCCAAGAGAGGACACCCCGAGGGAGCTATGGCTACACCTTC. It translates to CASSQERTPRGSYGYTF.

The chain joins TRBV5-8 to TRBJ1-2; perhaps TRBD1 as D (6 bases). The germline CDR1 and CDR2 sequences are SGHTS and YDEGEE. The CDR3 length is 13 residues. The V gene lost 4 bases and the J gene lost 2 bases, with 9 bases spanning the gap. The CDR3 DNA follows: TGTGCCAGCAGCCGTACAGGGAACTATGGCTACACCTTC. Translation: CASSRTGNYGYTF.